The TCR beta chain under discussion was sequenced for a study of PD-1 blockade in classical Hodgkin lymphoma (dated by TCRdb to 2018 to 2020). About the study as a whole: A peripheral blood immune signature of response to PD-1 blockade in classical Hodgkin lymphoma was defined using TCR beta sequencing and CyTOF. General study outcomes and caveats: Baseline TCR diversity was reported to be lower in newly diagnosed patients than in healthy donors, and even lower in relapsed/refractory patients. The study was restricted to a single clinical trial cohort, and the causes of repertoire differences, possibly disease activity or prior therapy, were left undefined.

Genomic DNA was extracted with the Qiagen DNeasy kit from unsorted PBMCs and from negatively selected CD4+ and CD8+ fractions. TCR beta CDR3 regions were amplified by immunoSEQ multiplex PCR using primers annealing to V and J segments. A synthetic immune receptor repertoire was used to minimize amplification bias, and any residual bias was removed computationally once sequencing was done. On the authors' methods: Custom Python scripts were used to quantify repertoire diversity as the Shannon entropy index. Unsorted, CD4+ and CD8+ repertoires were analyzed separately, except for combined analyses in which CD4+ and CD8+ sequences were merged in silico. The table comes from immuneACCESS by way of TCRdb, which keeps in-frame sequences with V and J called. Part of the clones is missing from these tables; in studies checked, under half for an unresolved V gene and the rest for unknown reasons. Clone size and V and J calls were adopted from that table, with D and trimming inferred from the DNA. In all, the sample holds roughly 68,000 clones, and about 93% of those were seen once. Jointly, the top ten make up less than 3.5% of the sample.

The time point tag for this specimen amounts to: newly diagnosed, previously untreated cHL patient sample. PBMCs from patients with newly diagnosed, previously untreated classical Hodgkin lymphoma were sequenced as a comparison group for the relapsed/refractory trial patients. After peripheral blood was drawn into 8 mL Vacutainer Cell Preparation Tubes, PBMCs were isolated by centrifugation and then cryopreserved. Points on this clone: Its cognate antigen has yet to be identified. No base quality information exists; no much larger clone differs at one position.

This receptor was obtained from a human donor with classical Hodgkin lymphoma. The sample taken for sequencing was peripheral blood mononuclear cells (PBMCs).

The CDR3 loop reads CASSLPGPYEQYF. The sequenced DNA is TGTGCCAGCAGCTTACCGGGACCCTACGAGCAGTACTTC. Rearrangement joined TRBV5-5 to TRBJ2-7, with the D gene possibly TRBD1 or TRBD2, each one fitting 5 bases. Measured from the cysteine to the phenylalanine, the CDR3 is 13 residues long. The entry retains the CDR3 DNA only, 39 bases that are in frame from base 1. CDR1 and CDR2 are read off the germline V gene (reference sequence) as SGHKS and YYEKEE. At the junction V is shortened by 2 bases and J by 2 bases, with 8 bases in between.